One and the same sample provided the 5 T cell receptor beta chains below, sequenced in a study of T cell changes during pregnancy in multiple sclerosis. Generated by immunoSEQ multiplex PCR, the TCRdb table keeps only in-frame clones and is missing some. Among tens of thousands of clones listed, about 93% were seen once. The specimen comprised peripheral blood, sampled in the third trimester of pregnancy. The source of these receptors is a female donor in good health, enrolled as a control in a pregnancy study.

The CDR3, as DNA: TGCAGCGTTGAATCCTTGGAGACCCAGTACTTC. It specifies CSVESLETQYF. The chain employs TRBV29-1 and TRBJ2-5, with D uncertain. V lost 2 bases and J 5 bases, leaving 6 bases between the germline ends. There are 11 residues in the CDR3. Germline CDR1 is SQVTM and CDR2 is ANQGSEA.

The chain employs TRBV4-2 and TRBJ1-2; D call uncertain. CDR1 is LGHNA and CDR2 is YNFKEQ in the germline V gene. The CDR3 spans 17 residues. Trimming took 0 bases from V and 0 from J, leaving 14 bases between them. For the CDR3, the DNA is TGTGCCAGCAGCCAAGATAAGCAGCGCCAGACTAACTATGGCTACACCTTC. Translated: CASSQDKQRQTNYGYTF.

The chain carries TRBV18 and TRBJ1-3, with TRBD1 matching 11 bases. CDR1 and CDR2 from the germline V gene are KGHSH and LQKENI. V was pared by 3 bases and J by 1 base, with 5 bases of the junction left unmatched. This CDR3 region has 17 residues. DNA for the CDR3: TGTGCCAGCTCACCGTTCGGACAGGGGGCTTCTGGAAACACCATATATTTT. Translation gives CASSPFGQGASGNTIYF.

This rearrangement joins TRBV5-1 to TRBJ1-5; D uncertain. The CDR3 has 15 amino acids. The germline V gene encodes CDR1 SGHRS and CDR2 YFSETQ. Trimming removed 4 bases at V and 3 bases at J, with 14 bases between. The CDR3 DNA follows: TGCGCCAGCAGCCCTAGCCCCGGGGACAATCAGCCCCAGCATTTT. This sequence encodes CASSPSPGDNQPQHF.

CDR3 in DNA: TGTGCCAGCATAAAACAGGGTCGGGGCGGCTACACCTTC. Translating it yields CASIKQGRGGYTF. The chain links TRBV28 to TRBJ1-2; a possible D gene is TRBD1 (6 bases). V lost 7 bases, J lost 8 bases, and 17 bases lay in between. The CDR3 loop spans 13 amino acids. CDR1 is MDHEN and CDR2 is SYDVKM in the germline V gene.